What follows describes a single T cell receptor beta chain. Its antigen is not identified. The libraries of TRB cDNA were constructed through 5' RACE using UMI labels. TCRdb re-called the 5' RACE reads and catalogs CDR3 proteins one per entry, DNA excluded. The sample holds approximately 47,000 distinct CDR3 sequences. These data are taken from a study of CXCR3-negative and CXCR3-positive naive CD8 T cells. Sorts that each held 270,000 or so cells were run in triplicate for every CD8+ T cell subset. This CDR3 spans 14 amino acids. Per the germline V gene, CDR1 is MNHEY and CDR2 is SVGEGT. Broader study findings: Diversity in memory CD8+ cells fell much lower than the comparably high levels seen in both naive subsets. TRB CDR3s were more hydrophobic in CXCR3-positive than in CXCR3-negative naive cells.

This sequence was found in a human donor in good health. Some clones in this sample may be carry-over from other donors' samples. The chain uses TRBV6-2 or TRBV6-3 and TRBJ1-5; the TCRdb call, TRBD1, lacks DNA for checking. The sequencing sample was made of naive CXCR3- CD8+ T cells from blood. The subset denotes: CD45RO-CCR7+CD27+CD95- naive CD8+ T cells lacking CXCR3 (TNR3-). CDR3 amino acids: CASSYRETNQPQHF.